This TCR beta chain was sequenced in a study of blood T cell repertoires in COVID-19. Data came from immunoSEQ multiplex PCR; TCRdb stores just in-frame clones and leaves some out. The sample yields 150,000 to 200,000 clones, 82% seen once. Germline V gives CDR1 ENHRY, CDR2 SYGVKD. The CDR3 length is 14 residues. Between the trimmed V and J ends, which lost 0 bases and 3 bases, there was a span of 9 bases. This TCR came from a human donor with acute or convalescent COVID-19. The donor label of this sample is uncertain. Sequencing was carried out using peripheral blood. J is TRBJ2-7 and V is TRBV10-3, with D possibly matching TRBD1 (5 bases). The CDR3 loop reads CAISESTAGYEQYF. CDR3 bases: TGTGCCATCAGTGAGTCGACAGCAGGCTACGAGCAGTACTTC.